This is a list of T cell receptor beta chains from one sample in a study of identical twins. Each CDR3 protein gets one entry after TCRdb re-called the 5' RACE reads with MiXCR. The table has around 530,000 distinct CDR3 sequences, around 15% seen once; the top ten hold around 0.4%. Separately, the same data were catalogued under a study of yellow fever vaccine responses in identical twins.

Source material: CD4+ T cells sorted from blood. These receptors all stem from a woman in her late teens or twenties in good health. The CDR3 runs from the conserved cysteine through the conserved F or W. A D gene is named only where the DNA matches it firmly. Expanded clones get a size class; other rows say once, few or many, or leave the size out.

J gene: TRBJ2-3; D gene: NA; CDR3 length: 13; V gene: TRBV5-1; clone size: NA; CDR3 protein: CASSLFSPDTQYF; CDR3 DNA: TGCGCCAGCAGCTTGTTTAGCCCAGATACGCAGTATTTT
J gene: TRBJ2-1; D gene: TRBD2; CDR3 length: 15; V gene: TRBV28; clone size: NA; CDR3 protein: CASSSSGRAANEQFF; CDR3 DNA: TGTGCCAGCAGTTCCAGCGGGAGGGCCGCTAATGAGCAGTTCTTC
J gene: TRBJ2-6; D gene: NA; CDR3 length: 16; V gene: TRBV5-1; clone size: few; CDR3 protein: CASSLVLDSGANVLTF; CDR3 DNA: TGCGCCAGCAGCTTGGTATTGGACTCTGGGGCCAACGTCCTGACTTTC
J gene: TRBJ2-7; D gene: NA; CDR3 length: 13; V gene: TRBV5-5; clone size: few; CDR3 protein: CASSLREVYEQYF; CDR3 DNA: TGTGCCAGCAGCTTGAGGGAGGTCTACGAGCAGTACTTC
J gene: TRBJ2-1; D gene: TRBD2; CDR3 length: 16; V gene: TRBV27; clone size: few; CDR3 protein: CASRSGGAGPYNEQFF; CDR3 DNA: TGTGCCAGCAGGTCCGGGGGGGCGGGCCCCTACAATGAGCAGTTCTTC
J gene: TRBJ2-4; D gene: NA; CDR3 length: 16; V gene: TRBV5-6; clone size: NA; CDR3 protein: CASSFGPPSAKNIQYF; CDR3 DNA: TGTGCCAGCAGCTTCGGGCCCCCCTCAGCCAAAAACATTCAGTACTTC
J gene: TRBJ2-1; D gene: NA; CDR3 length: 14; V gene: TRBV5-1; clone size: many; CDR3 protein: CASNLPRSGSEQFF; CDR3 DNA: TGCGCCAGCAATCTGCCCCGCTCCGGGAGTGAGCAGTTCTTC
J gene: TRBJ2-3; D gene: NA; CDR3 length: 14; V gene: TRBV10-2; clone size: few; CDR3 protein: CATTPRGGTDTQYF; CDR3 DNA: TGCGCCACTACTCCAAGGGGGGGCACAGATACGCAGTATTTT
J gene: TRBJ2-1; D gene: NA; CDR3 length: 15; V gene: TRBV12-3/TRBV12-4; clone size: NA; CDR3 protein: CASISTGSSYNEQFF; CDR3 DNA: TGTGCCAGCATTAGCACGGGGAGCTCCTACAATGAGCAGTTCTTC
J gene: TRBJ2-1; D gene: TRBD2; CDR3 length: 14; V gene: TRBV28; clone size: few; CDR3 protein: CASRKAGGYNEQFF; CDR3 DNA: TGTGCCAGCAGAAAAGCGGGGGGATACAATGAGCAGTTCTTC
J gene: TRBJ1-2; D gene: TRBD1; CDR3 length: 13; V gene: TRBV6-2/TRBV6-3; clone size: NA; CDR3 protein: CASNDRGMGGYTF; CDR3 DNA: TGTGCCAGCAACGACAGGGGAATGGGTGGCTACACCTTC
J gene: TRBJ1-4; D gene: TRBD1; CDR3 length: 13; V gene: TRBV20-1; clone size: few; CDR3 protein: CSVPDRGNEKLFF; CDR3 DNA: TGCAGTGTCCCGGACAGGGGGAATGAAAAACTGTTTTTT
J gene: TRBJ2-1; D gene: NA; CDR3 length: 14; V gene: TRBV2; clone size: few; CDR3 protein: CASSESGGYDEQFF; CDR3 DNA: TGTGCCAGCAGTGAGAGTGGGGGGTACGATGAGCAGTTCTTC
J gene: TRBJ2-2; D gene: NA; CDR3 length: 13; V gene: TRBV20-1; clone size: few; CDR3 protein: CSARPTNTGELFF; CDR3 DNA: TGCAGTGCTAGACCGACGAACACCGGGGAGCTGTTTTTT
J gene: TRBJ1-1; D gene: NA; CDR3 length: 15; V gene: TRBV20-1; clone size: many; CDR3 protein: CSASQVAGLNTEAFF; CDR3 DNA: TGCAGTGCTTCCCAAGTGGCAGGGTTGAACACTGAAGCTTTCTTT
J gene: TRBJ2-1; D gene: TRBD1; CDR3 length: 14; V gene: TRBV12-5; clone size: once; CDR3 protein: CASAARGQINEQFF; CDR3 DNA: TGTGCTAGTGCCGCCCGGGGACAGATCAATGAGCAGTTCTTC
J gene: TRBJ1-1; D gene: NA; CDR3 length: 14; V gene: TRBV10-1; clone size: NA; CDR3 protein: CASSESRGYTEAFF; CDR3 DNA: TGCGCCAGCAGTGAGTCGAGGGGATACACTGAAGCTTTCTTT
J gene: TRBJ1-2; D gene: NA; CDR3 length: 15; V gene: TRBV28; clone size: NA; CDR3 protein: CASSLGWGTNYGYTF; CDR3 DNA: TGTGCCAGCAGCCTCGGATGGGGCACTAACTATGGCTACACCTTC
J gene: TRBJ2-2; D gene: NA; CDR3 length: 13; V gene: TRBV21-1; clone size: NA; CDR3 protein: CASRRALCGELFF; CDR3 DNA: TGTGCCAGCAGGCGGGCCCTTTGCGGGGAGCTGTTTTTT
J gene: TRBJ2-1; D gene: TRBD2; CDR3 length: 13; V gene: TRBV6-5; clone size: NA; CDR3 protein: CASSYYLAGEQFF; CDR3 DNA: TGTGCCAGCAGTTATTACCTAGCGGGGGAGCAGTTCTTC
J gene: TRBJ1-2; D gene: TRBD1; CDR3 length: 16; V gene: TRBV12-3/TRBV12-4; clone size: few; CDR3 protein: CASSPTAGTDNYGYTF; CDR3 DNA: TGTGCCAGCAGCCCAACAGCCGGGACAGATAACTATGGCTACACCTTC
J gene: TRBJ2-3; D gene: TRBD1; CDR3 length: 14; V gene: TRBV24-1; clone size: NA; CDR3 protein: CATSLRGPTDTQYF; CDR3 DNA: TGTGCCACCAGCCTCAGGGGGCCCACAGATACGCAGTATTTT
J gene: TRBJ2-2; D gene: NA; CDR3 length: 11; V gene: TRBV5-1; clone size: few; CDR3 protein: CASSLGVALFF; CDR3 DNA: TGCGCCAGCAGCTTGGGGGTGGCGCTGTTTTTT
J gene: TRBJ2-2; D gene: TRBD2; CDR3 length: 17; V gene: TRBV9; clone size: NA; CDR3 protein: CASSPPRAGANTGELFF; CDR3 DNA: TGTGCCAGCAGCCCTCCACGGGCGGGGGCGAACACCGGGGAGCTGTTTTTT